Following are 10 T cell receptor beta chains from one sample sequenced in a study of brain T cells in children with intractable seizures. Assay used: immunoSEQ multiplex PCR; TCRdb lists only in-frame clones, some missing. The sample contains about 340,000 clones, about 93% of which appear only once. Documented time point: blood from clinic visit 5 months post-surgery; TSC patient then seizure free. The source was peripheral blood, collected less than 6 months after surgery. The receptors derive from a boy younger than two with tuberous sclerosis and intractable seizures.

The chain joins TRBV10-2 to TRBJ2-1, with 12 bases fitting TRBD2. The CDR3 is 14 amino acids. V lost 8 bases to trimming and J lost 4 bases; unmatched junction nucleotides: 3. Per the germline V gene, CDR1 is WSHSY and CDR2 is SAAADI. The CDR3 sequence is CASQLAGGYNEQFF. The CDR3 DNA is TGCGCCAGCCAACTAGCGGGGGGTTACAATGAGCAGTTCTTC.

The chain carries TRBV19 and TRBJ1-3, with D perhaps TRBD1 (5 bases). Germline values: CDR1 LNHDA, CDR2 SQIVND (reference sequence). This CDR3 comprises 15 residues. V lost 8 bases and J lost 3, with 17 bases in between. The chain's CDR3 is CASGPAGFIGNTIYF. The CDR3 bases are TGTGCCAGTGGCCCGGCAGGGTTTATTGGAAACACCATATATTTT.

The V gene is TRBV2, the J gene TRBJ1-5; no definite D call. Per the germline V gene, CDR1 is SNHLY and CDR2 is FYNNEI. V dropped 6 bases and J dropped 2 bases, with 14 bases sitting between them. The length of the CDR3 is 15 residues. Here the CDR3 reads CASRFNSYGNQPQHF. Here the CDR3 DNA reads TGTGCCAGCAGGTTTAACAGTTATGGCAATCAGCCCCAGCATTTT.

V gene TRBV7-9 combines with J gene TRBJ2-3; TRBD1 matches 9 bases. This CDR3 has 15 amino acids. Germline-derived CDR1 and CDR2 are SEHNR and FQNEAQ (reference sequence). Unmatched junction bases numbered 5, after V lost 5 bases and J lost 2 bases. The CDR3 bases are TGTGCCAGCAGCCCTGGGACAGGGTTCACAGATACGCAGTATTTT. As protein: CASSPGTGFTDTQYF.

CDR3 in amino acids: CASSLERQGMNTEAFF. The CDR3 nucleotides read TGTGCCAGCAGCTTGGAGAGACAGGGAATGAACACTGAAGCTTTCTTT. V is TRBV7-8 and J is TRBJ1-1; TRBD1 agrees at 7 bases. CDR3 size: 16 residues. From germline, CDR1 is SGHVS and CDR2 FQNEAQ. The junction had 7 bases not matched to a gene; V was cut back by 3 bases and J by 0 bases.

V is TRBV7-8 and J is TRBJ1-1; D may be TRBD1 (5 bases). The CDR3 spans 18 residues. CDR1 SGHVS and CDR2 FQNEAQ come from the germline V gene. Trimming pared 4 bases from V and 3 bases from J, leaving 24 bases between. CDR3 bases: TGTGCCAGCAGCTCTCGGCGAGGTCCCACGGGGCTCCACACTGAAGCTTTCTTT. Its translation: CASSSRRGPTGLHTEAFF.

The chain uses TRBV2 and TRBJ2-7, with D perhaps assigned TRBD1 or TRBD2 (6 bases each). Per the germline V gene, CDR1 is SNHLY and CDR2 is FYNNEI. V shed 4 bases and J shed 5 bases, with 15 bases lying between them. CDR3 length equals 14 residues. CDR3 DNA: TGTGCCAGCAGTGCGGTTCGGGGGCCCCACGAGCAGTACTTC. It encodes CASSAVRGPHEQYF. Full variable domain (outside the CDR3, taken from reference TRBV2 and TRBJ2-7): EPEVTQTPSHQVTQMGQEVILRCVPISNHLYFYWYRQILGQKVEFLVSFYNNEISEKSEIFDDQFSVERPDGSNFTLKIRSTKLEDSAMYFCASSAVRGPHEQYFGPGTRLTVT.

This chain joins TRBV5-1 and TRBJ1-2, with 10 bases that match TRBD1. This CDR3 has 14 residues. Germline loops: CDR1 SGHRS, CDR2 YFSETQ. Unmatched junction bases numbered 5, after V lost 2 bases and J lost 7 bases. The CDR3 loop is CASSFWGTGVGYTF. In DNA form, the CDR3 reads TGCGCCAGCAGCTTTTGGGGGACAGGGGTTGGCTACACCTTC.

This chain joins TRBV6-5 and TRBJ2-1, with D perhaps TRBD1 (5 bases). The germline V gene has CDR1 MNHEY and CDR2 SVGAGI. CDR3 length: 14 amino acids. Trimming pared 2 bases from V and 1 base from J, leaving 6 bases between. The CDR3 loop is CASSYKGSYNEQFF. CDR3 DNA: TGTGCCAGCAGTTACAAGGGGTCCTACAATGAGCAGTTCTTC.

This chain uses TRBV2 with TRBJ1-1; maybe TRBD1 (5 bases). This CDR3 is 14 amino acids long. CDR1 is SNHLY, CDR2 FYNNEI, per germline. V was shortened by 3 bases and J by 3 bases, with 11 bases between the two germline ends. CDR3 region: CASSDRAMDTEAFF. CDR3 sequence (DNA): TGTGCCAGCAGTGACAGGGCGATGGACACTGAAGCTTTCTTT.